The present T cell receptor beta chain was sequenced within a study of T cell responses to AZD1222 COVID-19 vaccine. The CDR3 is 13 amino acids. The V gene end was trimmed by 3 bases and the J gene end by 6 bases; junction bases not matched to a gene: 3. Germline V lookup: CDR1 LGHNA, CDR2 YSLEER. Second-dose intervals of approximately 4 or approximately 12 weeks were pooled. The study's findings and limits: Among the donors, most were white British and more were female, and clonal diversity was possibly underestimated.

Generated by immunoSEQ multiplex PCR, the TCRdb table keeps only in-frame clones and is missing some. The repertoire holds some 88,000 clones, 90% seen once, with about 5.4% in the top ten. A remark on this clone: What it recognizes is unknown.

Sequenced material: peripheral blood, taken 28 days after the second AZD1222 dose. This clonotype originated in an adult who received the AZD1222 COVID-19 vaccine. The rearrangement joins TRBV4-3 to TRBJ1-1; 8 positions match TRBD1. The CDR3 protein is CASSQQGAAEAFF. The CDR3 nucleotides are TGCGCCAGCAGCCAGCAGGGGGCCGCTGAAGCTTTCTTT.